The next 5 T cell receptor gamma chains were all read from a single sample in a study of Vδ1+ human thymocytes (dated by TCRdb to about 2018). Their target antigens are unknown. Sequenced using an Illumina MiSeq. RNA extraction was performed with the RNeasy mini kit, and reverse transcription was done with Superscript III. CDR3 amplicons were produced by multiplex PCR using pooled V-gene forward primers and a constant-region reverse primer with Illumina adaptor overhangs. Clones were re-identified by TCRdb from the public reads with CATT, and rows with the same DNA were merged. In all, the sample holds under 13,000 gamma-chain clones, and around 45% of those were seen once. Clones ranked in the top ten supply roughly 2% of the sample. Study-wide findings and limitations: Unlike the oligoclonal repertoires in peripheral blood, the thymic TRG and TRD repertoires appeared highly polyclonal, with Gaussian CDR3 length distributions.

Sequencing used Vdelta1+ gamma-delta thymocytes from the thymus. The sample's cell subset or site label, in plain terms: FACS-sorted CD3+ TCRalphabeta- TCRVdelta1+ TCRVdelta2- thymocytes. The source of these receptors is a boy under two years old who had congenital heart surgery.

The V call is TRGV3, the J call TRGJ1 or TRGJ2. TCRdb offers no J gene call, so here the DNA was matched to germline to obtain one. Germline V gene data show CDR1 as VTNTFY and CDR2 as YDVSTARD (reference sequence). This CDR3 region has 14 residues. J gave up 10 bases and V 0 bases, and 12 bases lay outside the gene matches. The CDR3 region is CATWDRPQGRKKLF. The CDR3 coding sequence is TGTGCCACCTGGGACAGGCCTCAGGGGAGGAAGAAACTCTTT.

This chain connects TRGV3 to TRGJ1 or TRGJ2. The J gene, missing from TCRdb, was assigned here through DNA to germline matching. Trimming removed 4 bases from V and 8 bases from J; junction bases left unmatched: 8. Germline CDR1 VTNTFY, CDR2 YDVSTARD (reference sequence). This CDR3 is 12 amino acids long. The CDR3 sequence is CATWEEGDKKLF. The CDR3 DNA reads as TGTGCCACCTGGGAAGAAGGGGATAAGAAACTCTTT.

This chain uses TRGV3 with TRGJ1 or TRGJ2. TCRdb records no J gene; here it was assigned by comparing the DNA to germline. The CDR3 sequence is 13 residues long. CDR1 and CDR2 (germline): VTNTFY, YDVSTARD (reference sequence). J was trimmed by 6 bases and V by 3 bases; bases with no gene match: 8. The CDR3 sequence is CATWDGHLYKKLF. The DNA for the CDR3 is TGTGCCACCTGGGACGGACATCTTTATAAGAAACTCTTT.

This chain links TRGV4 with TRGJP2. The J gene, left out of TCRdb, was set here by checking the DNA against germline. Losses at the gene ends were 2 bases for V and 2 bases for J; bases not matched to a gene: 2. The CDR3 is 14 amino acids. Germline CDR1 is EGSTGY and CDR2 is YDSYTSSV. The CDR3 coding sequence is TGTGCCACCTGGGATGAGAGTAGTGATTGGATCAAGACGTTT. Residues: CATWDESSDWIKTF.

The sample holds a few counts of this clone. The V gene is TRGV4, the J gene TRGJ1 or TRGJ2. This CDR3 is built from 13 residues. From germline, CDR1 is EGSTGY and CDR2 YDSYTSSV. V gave up 6 bases and J gave up 7 bases; unmatched junction bases: 12. The CDR3 sequence is CATWNSIRYKKLF. The CDR3 coding sequence is TGTGCCACCTGGAATTCTATACGCTATAAGAAACTCTTT.